The clone carrying this T cell receptor (beta chain) was counted between two and nine times. Its antigen is as yet unknown. Despite likely unrecorded immune exposures, the donors were nominally healthy at the time of sampling. The CDR3 covers 14 residues. Germline V gives CDR1 MNHEY, CDR2 SVGAGI. Trimming took off 6 bases at V and 2 bases at J, with 13 bases between the two ends. This sample is part of a study of cytomegalovirus exposure and HLA in healthy donors. Study-level findings and limits: An analysis done earlier found most TCR beta V segments productive about 87% or about 30% of the time. Researchers left out some V segments, among them TRBV6-2 and TRBV6-3, as indistinguishable. Reports described diagnosis of cytomegalovirus status by the classifier as highly specific and sensitive.

Primers included in the PCR were 60 Vbeta and 13 Jbeta primers. Produced via immunoSEQ multiplex PCR; TCRdb's table is partial and in-frame only. The sample holds around 100,000 clones, about 79% seen once. The TCR was taken from a man aged 60 to 69 in good health and CMV-seropositive. The material sequenced was PBMCs. The genes are TRBV6-5 and TRBJ1-1; a weak D match, TRBD1 (6 bases). The CDR3 protein is CASRAGTKNTEAFF. DNA for the CDR3: TGTGCCAGCAGAGCCGGGACAAAAAACACTGAAGCTTTCTTT.